The 17 T cell receptor beta chains below all came from one sample that was sequenced in a study of cytomegalovirus exposure and HLA in healthy donors. The PCR was carried out with 60 Vbeta primers and 13 Jbeta primers. The protocol was immunoSEQ multiplex PCR, while the TCRdb copy is restricted to in-frame clones and leaves out a portion. The sample totals around 140,000 clones; its top ten clones hold 2.2%. Sequenced: PBMCs. The receptors shown here come from a woman aged 18-29 years in good health and CMV-seronegative.

The rearrangement links TRBV6-5 to TRBJ1-1; 8 bases match TRBD1. The CDR3 runs 14 residues. J lost 4 bases, V lost 4 bases, and 5 bases had no gene match. CDR1 and CDR2 from the germline V gene are MNHEY and SVGAGI. The CDR3 nucleotides read TGTGCCAGCAGTTCGCGACAGGGGATCACTGAAGCTTTCTTT. This translates into CASSSRQGITEAFF.

Turning to this clone: No conserved phenylalanine or tryptophan ends this CDR3, so it is likely a read error. The limits of the CDR3 on the DNA are not certain, so only TCRdb's listed CDR3 is given. The chain couples TRBV28 to TRBJ2-7; the DNA was not used to check the table's D call, TRBD1. Per germline, CDR1 MDHEN and CDR2 SYDVKM. Ends included, the CDR3 has 12 residues. The CDR3 region is CASSARGQGGTI.

In DNA, the CDR3 is TGCAGCGTGGCCGGGGGTAGCACTGAAGCTTTCTTT. It translates to CSVAGGSTEAFF. The J gene is TRBJ1-1, the V gene TRBV29-1; D may be TRBD1 (5 bases). The CDR3 has 12 amino acids. V was shortened by 6 bases and J by 4 bases, with 12 bases between the two germline ends. Looked up from germline, CDR1 is SQVTM and CDR2 is ANQGSEA.

The CDR3 spells CASSFGGADQETQYF. CDR3 bases: TGTGCCAGCAGCTTCGGTGGGGCAGACCAAGAGACCCAGTACTTC. The genes are TRBV7-2 and TRBJ2-5; D possibly corresponds to TRBD1 (5 bases). Trimming cost V 3 bases and J 0 bases, with 11 bases left between them. Per germline, CDR1 SGHTA and CDR2 FQGNSA. The CDR3 has 15 amino acids.

This chain connects TRBV19 to TRBJ2-2; TRBD1 matches 11 bases. Germline V CDR1 and CDR2: LNHDA, SQIVND (reference sequence). V trimming: 6 bases; J trimming: 5 bases; junction bases outside the gene matches: 8. CDR3 size: 16 residues. The DNA for the CDR3 is TGTGCCAGTAGGCCCGGGACAGGGGGTAGGACCGGGGAGCTGTTTTTT. This gives the protein CASRPGTGGRTGELFF.

The chain combines TRBV15 with TRBJ2-5, with 10 bases lining up with TRBD1. The CDR3 contains 13 residues. Germline V gene sequence: CDR1 LNHNV, CDR2 YYDKDF (reference sequence). V lost 8 bases, J lost 6 bases, and 6 bases stayed unmatched. CDR3 protein: CATAGTGEQTQYF. In DNA form, the CDR3 reads TGTGCCACCGCTGGGACAGGGGAACAGACCCAGTACTTC.

The DNA for the CDR3 is TGTGCCAGCAGTTACCCGGGACAGGGGGCGCGGTACGAGCAGTACTTC. Translation: CASSYPGQGARYEQYF. The V and J genes are TRBV6-6 and TRBJ2-7; 12 bases are a match to TRBD1. V was clipped by 2 bases and J by 4 bases; unmatched bases: 6. This CDR3 region has 16 residues. Germline CDR1 is MNHNY and CDR2 is SVGAGI (reference sequence).

The J gene is TRBJ1-1, the V gene TRBV19; 10 positions agree with TRBD1. The CDR3 length is 15 residues. Germline CDR1 is LNHDA and CDR2 is SQIVND (reference sequence). Losses at the gene ends were 3 bases for V and 6 bases for J; bases not matched to a gene: 7. CDR3 sequence reads: CASSIRDRGSPEAFF. The CDR3 nucleotides are TGTGCCAGTAGTATCCGGGACAGGGGATCACCTGAAGCTTTCTTT.

The chain combines TRBV5-1 with TRBJ1-4; 9 bases match TRBD1. The ends lost 5 bases at V and 5 bases at J; junction bases unmatched: 4. The CDR3 is 14 residues long. Germline lookup yields CDR1 SGHRS and CDR2 YFSETQ. CDR3: CASSPGTGNEKLFF. The CDR3 nucleotides read TGCGCCAGCAGTCCCGGGACAGGGAATGAAAAACTGTTTTTT.

CDR3 loop: CASSSPGGTGVADTQYF. The CDR3 DNA reads TGTGCCAGCAGCTCCCCAGGCGGGACAGGGGTTGCAGATACGCAGTATTTT. The V gene is TRBV13, the J gene TRBJ2-3; 10 bases are shared with TRBD1. This CDR3 comprises 17 residues. Trimming at V came to 4 bases and at J to 4 bases, leaving 11 bases not matched to a gene. Germline V gene lookup returns CDR1 PRHDT and CDR2 FYEKMQ (reference sequence).

V is TRBV6-5 and J is TRBJ2-3; TRBD2 agrees at 10 bases. Trimming removed 6 bases from V and 4 bases from J; junction bases left unmatched: 7. CDR3 length: 15 residues. Per germline, CDR1 MNHEY and CDR2 SVGAGI. CDR3 protein: CASSLAGDGADTQYF. In DNA, the CDR3 is TGTGCCAGCAGCCTAGCGGGAGACGGTGCAGATACGCAGTATTTT.

CDR3 nucleotide sequence: TGCGCCAGCAGCCGAATGTCAAGCGGGAGCTCCTACAATGAGCAGTTCTTC. Encoded protein: CASSRMSSGSSYNEQFF. The chain links TRBV4-1 to TRBJ2-1, with 8 nucleotides matching TRBD2. CDR1 is MGHRA, CDR2 YSYEKL, per germline. V lost 4 bases and J lost 0; bases outside the gene matches: 8. The CDR3 spans 17 residues.

V usage is TRBV5-1 and J usage is TRBJ1-2; possible D gene TRBD1, 5 bases. Trimming removed 7 bases from V and 3 bases from J, with 16 bases in between. Germline CDR1 is SGHRS and CDR2 is YFSETQ. The CDR3 extends over 14 amino acids. CDR3 coding DNA: TGCGCCAGCTCCCTCGGGCAGGGTTACTATGGCTACACCTTC. Amino acid sequence: CASSLGQGYYGYTF.

The V and J genes are TRBV30 and TRBJ1-6; 9 bases are shared with TRBD1. The CDR3 runs 17 residues. Trimming took 0 bases from V and 5 from J; bases not matched to a gene: 8. Per the germline V gene, CDR1 is GTSNPN and CDR2 is SVGIG (reference sequence). The CDR3: CAWSVEQGAVDNSPLHF. In nucleotides, the CDR3 is TGTGCCTGGAGTGTAGAACAGGGGGCCGTCGATAATTCACCCCTCCACTTT.

This sequence joins TRBV19 and TRBJ1-2; D unresolved. The ends were cut back, 1 base at V and 4 bases at J, with 10 bases in the middle. Germline lookup yields CDR1 LNHDA and CDR2 SQIVND (reference sequence). This CDR3 has 14 residues. The CDR3 DNA sequence: TGTGCCAGTAGTATAGTACCGCGCCCCTATGGCTACACCTTC. Translated, it gives CASSIVPRPYGYTF.

The chain joins TRBV28 to TRBJ2-7, with D tentatively TRBD1 (5 bases). CDR3 length: 15 residues. Looked up from germline, CDR1 is MDHEN and CDR2 is SYDVKM. Trimming took 5 bases from V and 7 from J, leaving 21 bases between them. The CDR3: CASSGAVSADSEQYV. The CDR3, as DNA: TGTGCCAGCAGTGGGGCGGTTTCCGCAGATAGTGAGCAGTACGTC.

The chain has TRBV6-5 and TRBJ2-1; 7 bases map to TRBD2. Trimming cost V 0 bases and J 0 bases; bases outside gene matches: 2. CDR1 is MNHEY, CDR2 SVGAGI, per germline. CDR3 length: 16 amino acids. In DNA form, the CDR3 reads TGTGCCAGCAGTTACTCCCTAGCGGACTCCTACAATGAGCAGTTCTTC. Translation gives CASSYSLADSYNEQFF.